One sample yielded the 20 T cell receptor beta chains listed below, sequenced in a study of blood T cells in healthy people across ages. Primed by a sample-barcoded 5' primer and a J-beta primer mix, a second PCR proceeded for 7 to 11 cycles. Using its own MiXCR run on the 5' RACE reads, TCRdb lists one record per CDR3 protein. The sample records approximately 1,000,000 distinct CDR3 sequences, 35% to 55% being singletons. Specimen: blood. Receptors were obtained from a woman aged 60-75 years in good health.

The chain links TRBV11-3 to TRBJ2-1; TRBD2 matches at 10 bases. The V gene's germline CDR1 is SGHNT and CDR2 YENEEA. V trimming: 5 bases; J trimming: 7 bases; junction bases outside the gene matches: 11. CDR3 length equals 16 residues. The chain's CDR3 is CASSVRAGGPGNEQFF. The CDR3 coding sequence is TGTGCCAGCAGCGTAAGAGCGGGAGGGCCGGGGAATGAGCAGTTCTTC.

The genes are TRBV12-3 or TRBV12-4 and TRBJ2-5, with D unresolved. The V and J ends lost 2 bases and 1 base respectively, with 8 bases between them. CDR3 length equals 14 residues. CDR3: CASSLSPVQETQYF. Here the CDR3 DNA reads TGTGCCAGCAGTTTATCCCCAGTCCAAGAGACCCAGTACTTC.

The chain joins TRBV6-5 to TRBJ2-1; 10 bases agree with TRBD2. The CDR3 covers 15 residues. Trimming at V came to 2 bases and at J to 7 bases, leaving 5 bases not matched to a gene. Germline lookup yields CDR1 MNHEY and CDR2 SVGAGI. As DNA, the CDR3 is TGTGCCAGCAGTTACGGAGCGGGAGGGCCGAATGAGCAGTTCTTC. This translates into CASSYGAGGPNEQFF.

On this clonotype itself: One end of the junction does not line up with germline, which may come from a read error. This chain links TRBV9 with TRBJ2-5; 9 bases fit TRBD1. This CDR3 contains 16 residues. Germline loops: CDR1 SGDLS, CDR2 YYNGEE. The DNA of the CDR3 is TGTGCCAGCAGCGAGGACAGGGGTTGGGGTCGAGAGACCCGGTACTTC. It specifies CASSEDRGWGRETRYF.

In DNA form, the CDR3 reads TGTGCCAGCAGTCCCGACGGGACTACAACGGGAAGGAGGCAGTTCTTC. This translates into CASSPDGTTTGRRQFF. The chain couples TRBV7-6 to TRBJ2-1; 7 nucleotides line up with TRBD2. Germline V lookup: CDR1 SGHVS, CDR2 FNYEAQ. The CDR3 is made up of 16 amino acids. The J segment lost 12 bases and the V segment lost 6 bases, leaving 20 bases of the junction unmatched.

Comment on this clonotype: A much larger clonotype is one base distant, so this may be a read error. The chain uses TRBV10-3 and TRBJ2-4, with D tentatively TRBD1 (6 bases). Germline-derived CDR1 and CDR2 are ENHRY and SYGVKD. Trimming removed 6 bases from V and 2 bases from J, with 20 bases in between. This CDR3 comprises 17 residues. DNA of the CDR3: TGTGCCATCAGCCCCGGGACAACGAAACTAACCAAAAACATTCAGTACTTC. It yields the protein CAISPGTTKLTKNIQYF.

This clonotype was found a few times. CDR3 protein: CSARDPGTSYEQYF. The CDR3, as DNA: TGCAGTGCTAGAGACCCGGGGACTTCCTACGAGCAGTACTTC. The chain carries TRBV20-1 and TRBJ2-7, with D perhaps TRBD2 (6 bases). With 0 bases removed from V and 1 base from J, the gap between germline ends came to 10 bases. The germline V gene encodes CDR1 DFQATT and CDR2 SNEGSKA (reference sequence). The CDR3 sequence is 14 residues long.

J is TRBJ2-3 and V is TRBV7-3; a weak D match, TRBD1 (6 bases). Germline-derived CDR1 and CDR2 are SGHTA and FQGTGA. This CDR3 spans 15 amino acids. With 0 bases removed from V and 4 bases from J, the gap between germline ends came to 11 bases. CDR3 in DNA: TGTGCCAGCAGCTTAACCACAGGGTTGGCAGATACGCAGTATTTT. Translated: CASSLTTGLADTQYF. The whole variable domain, filled in from reference TRBV7-3 and TRBJ2-3, reads GAGVSQTPSNKVTEKGKYVELRCDPISGHTALYWYRQSLGQGPEFLIYFQGTGAADDSGLPNDRFFAVRPEGSVSTLKIQRTERGDSAVYLCASSLTTGLADTQYFGPGTRLTVL.

This chain joins TRBV5-5 and TRBJ1-2; no clear D. There are 13 residues in the CDR3. Looked up from germline, CDR1 is SGHKS and CDR2 is YYEKEE (reference sequence). The V gene lost 0 bases and the J gene lost 6 bases, with 9 bases spanning the gap. In nucleotides, the CDR3 is TGTGCCAGCAGCTTGGAAGGACTAGATGGCTACACCTTC. Translated: CASSLEGLDGYTF.

V and J are TRBV5-1 and TRBJ2-1; the match to TRBD2 covers 14 bases. The junction had 5 bases not matched to a gene; V was cut back by 3 bases and J by 9 bases. Per germline, CDR1 SGHRS and CDR2 YFSETQ. The CDR3 runs to 15 residues. CDR3 DNA: TGCGCCAGCAGCTGGGGGACTAGCGGGAGTGCTGAGCAGTTCTTC. This encodes CASSWGTSGSAEQFF. The full variable domain, in which reference TRBV5-1 and TRBJ2-1 provide the parts outside the CDR3, is KAGVTQTPRYLIKTRGQQVTLSCSPISGHRSVSWYQQTPGQGLQFLFEYFSETQRNKGNFPGRFSGRQFSNSRSEMNVSTLELGDSALYLCASSWGTSGSAEQFFGPGTRLTVL.

This chain links TRBV27 with TRBJ2-7; D is unresolved. The CDR3 is 15 residues long. V was pared by 2 bases and J by 2 bases, with 13 bases between. Germline loops: CDR1 MNHEY, CDR2 SMNVEV (reference sequence). The chain's CDR3 is CASSLAKGSTYEQYF. CDR3 DNA: TGTGCCAGCAGTTTAGCGAAAGGCAGTACCTACGAGCAGTACTTC.

The rearrangement uses TRBV10-2 and TRBJ2-7; 8 positions agree with TRBD2. Germline CDR1 reads WSHSY; CDR2 reads SAAADI. CDR3 size: 16 residues. V lost 8 bases and J lost 1; bases outside the gene matches: 13. Here the CDR3 DNA reads TGCGCCAGCGCCAGACTAGCGACCGTGGGGTCCTACGAGCAGTACTTC. This translates into CASARLATVGSYEQYF.

This clonotype appeared once. This rearrangement joins TRBV6-1 to TRBJ2-7; TRBD2 agrees at 10 bases. Germline V gene lookup returns CDR1 MNHNS and CDR2 SASEGT. The CDR3 consists of 17 residues. V was clipped by 6 bases and J by 1 base; unmatched bases: 12. The chain's CDR3 is CASRRASGLAESYEQYF. In nucleotides, the CDR3 is TGTGCCAGCAGGCGAGCCTCCGGACTAGCGGAATCCTACGAGCAGTACTTC.

This clonotype was recorded once. This rearrangement joins TRBV27 to TRBJ2-5; TRBD1 matches 7 bases. V was pared by 2 bases and J by 0 bases, with 6 bases of the junction left unmatched. The CDR3 sequence is 16 residues long. CDR1 MNHEY and CDR2 SMNVEV come from the germline V gene (reference sequence). The CDR3 spells CASSLSRGRDQETQYF. In DNA, the CDR3 is TGTGCCAGCAGTTTAAGTAGGGGGCGAGACCAAGAGACCCAGTACTTC.

J is TRBJ2-5 and V is TRBV30; 7 nucleotides agree with TRBD2. The DNA end is a closer match to TRBJ2-7, so the J assignment may be wrong. The CDR3 runs 16 residues. Germline V CDR1 and CDR2: GTSNPN, SVGIG (reference sequence). The CDR3 loop is CAWSALGLADSYEQYF. The CDR3 coding sequence is TGTGCCTGGAGTGCCCTAGGGCTAGCGGACTCCTACGAGCAGTACTTC.

This clonotype was seen a few times. The chain combines TRBV6-2 or TRBV6-3 with TRBJ2-1; 7 nucleotides agree with TRBD2. J was trimmed by 10 bases and V by 6 bases; bases with no gene match: 6. The germline gives CDR1 MNHEY, CDR2 SVGEGT. CDR3 length: 12 residues. DNA of the CDR3: TGTGCCAGCAGGGACGGGAGGAGGGAGCAGTTCTTC. This gives the protein CASRDGRREQFF.

The chain employs TRBV5-1 and TRBJ2-1; 9 positions agree with TRBD2. The CDR3 totals 17 residues. The ends lost 3 bases at V and 4 bases at J; junction bases unmatched: 11. Germline V gives CDR1 SGHRS, CDR2 YFSETQ. CDR3 in amino acids: CASSSIGLLAGYNEQFF. The CDR3 DNA reads as TGCGCCAGCAGCTCCATTGGGTTGCTAGCGGGATACAATGAGCAGTTCTTC.

This chain joins TRBV4-2 and TRBJ1-1, with a possible D match to TRBD1 (6 bases). Deletions cut 3 bases from V and 3 bases from J, with 14 bases between. The CDR3 covers 15 residues. The germline V gene has CDR1 LGHNA and CDR2 YNFKEQ. The CDR3 spells CASSHTGGGDTEAFF. As DNA, the CDR3 is TGTGCCAGCAGCCACACGGGGGGCGGTGACACTGAAGCTTTCTTT.

CDR3 DNA sequence: TGTGCCAGCAGACGGGACGGGGGAGGAGGGTACGAGCAGTACTTC. It codes for CASRRDGGGGYEQYF. V is TRBV4-2 and J is TRBJ2-5; perhaps TRBD2 as D (6 bases). The J call may be wrong; the DNA end is better matched by TRBJ2-7. Germline loops: CDR1 LGHNA, CDR2 YNFKEQ. The CDR3 loop spans 15 amino acids.

This clonotype was seen a handful of times. This chain links TRBV12-3 or TRBV12-4 with TRBJ2-6, with D unclear. Trimming left V 5 bases short and J 0 bases short, with 8 bases between. This CDR3 region has 15 residues. As DNA, the CDR3 is TGTGCCAGCAGTAAGGGAAACTCTGGGGCCAACGTCCTGACTTTC. It translates to CASSKGNSGANVLTF.